The sequence of this T cell receptor (beta chain) was determined in a study of shared clonotypes between healthy human individuals. The wider study: The study used three CD4 naive, three CD4 memory, two CD8 naive and one CD8 memory plate per donor.

J was trimmed by 1 base and V by 4 bases; bases with no gene match: 6. Germline V gene lookup returns CDR1 SGHNT and CDR2 YYREEE (reference sequence). The length of the CDR3 is 16 residues. Clones were sequenced by immunoSEQ multiplex PCR, and TCRdb holds only the in-frame ones, with some missing. The sample contains about 79,000 clones, 62% of which appear only once. The chain couples TRBV5-4 to TRBJ2-7; TRBD2 matches at 12 bases. The source is a man aged 25-45 years in good health. Sequencing used memory CD8+ T cells sorted from blood. Subset defined: CD45RO+ cells pooled with CCR7-negative TemRA cells. CDR3 residues: CASSLTGLAGSYEQYF. CDR3 DNA: TGTGCCAGCAGCCTTACGGGACTAGCGGGTTCCTACGAGCAGTACTTC.